This T cell receptor beta chain was identified during a study of shared clonotypes between healthy human individuals. Generated by immunoSEQ multiplex PCR, the TCRdb table keeps only in-frame clones and is missing some. The table records some 2,500,000 clones, roughly 92% of them present only once. CDR3 length equals 19 residues. The chain carries TRBV21-1 and TRBJ1-3; the table assigns TRBD1, which was not confirmed against the DNA. TRBV21-1 is designated a pseudogene. The source material was naive CD4+ T cells from PBMCs. The subset is: CD45RA+ positively selected. The TCR was taken from a man aged 18-30 years in good health. Some clones in this sample may be carry-over from other donors' samples. CDR3 residues: CASSKGFRGTGGPGNTIYF. CDR3 DNA sequence: TGTGCCAGCAGCAAAGGATTCAGGGGGACAGGGGGCCCTGGAAACACCATATATTTT.